These T cell receptor beta chains were read from a single sample in a study of blood T cells in healthy people across ages. Each CDR3 protein gets one entry after TCRdb re-called the 5' RACE reads with MiXCR. The sample yields 750,000 to 950,000 distinct CDR3 sequences, about a quarter seen once. The data also belong to a second study, concerning T cells of mothers and their children.

The sequenced sample consisted of blood. Receptor source: a boy aged 10-17 years in good health. CDR3s include the opening cysteine and the closing phenylalanine or tryptophan. Fields, in order: J gene, clone size, D gene, V gene, CDR3 protein, CDR3 DNA. The D gene is left open where the match is weak. Clone size, where shown, is once, few, many, or a class for clones that have expanded.

J: TRBJ2-7
size: few
D: NA
V: TRBV28
CDR3: CASRTLNGVGYEQYF
DNA: TGTGCCAGCAGGACGCTCAATGGGGTTGGCTACGAGCAGTACTTC

J: TRBJ1-2
size: once
D: NA
V: TRBV29-1
CDR3: CSVDRRWSYTF
DNA: TGCAGCGTTGATAGAAGGTGGAGCTACACCTTC

J: TRBJ2-7
size: few
D: NA
V: TRBV28
CDR3: CASRAASTYEQYF
DNA: TGTGCCAGCAGAGCAGCGTCGACCTACGAGCAGTACTTC

J: TRBJ1-3
size: NA
D: NA
V: TRBV11-2
CDR3: CASSLDLISGNTIYF
DNA: TGTGCCAGCAGCTTAGATCTCATCTCTGGAAACACCATATATTTT

J: TRBJ2-5
size: few
D: TRBD1
V: TRBV6-6
CDR3: CASSYPGQGLQETQYF
DNA: TGTGCCAGCAGTTACCCGGGACAGGGCCTCCAAGAGACCCAGTACTTC

J: TRBJ2-5
size: many
D: NA
V: TRBV5-6
CDR3: CASSLASGQETQYF
DNA: TGTGCCAGCAGCTTGGCGAGCGGCCAAGAGACCCAGTACTTC

J: TRBJ2-5
size: NA
D: NA
V: TRBV12-3/TRBV12-4
CDR3: CASGSSNEQLF
DNA: TGTGCCAGCGGGTCGTCCAATGAGCAGCTCTTC

J: TRBJ2-1
size: NA
D: NA
V: TRBV9
CDR3: CASSVDAGALKGEQFF
DNA: TGTGCCAGCAGCGTAGATGCGGGGGCCCTCAAGGGTGAGCAGTTCTTC

J: TRBJ2-1
size: NA
D: TRBD2
V: TRBV7-9
CDR3: CASSLEASGYNEQFF
DNA: TGTGCCAGCAGCTTAGAGGCTAGCGGGTACAATGAGCAGTTCTTC

J: TRBJ2-7
size: few
D: TRBD2
V: TRBV18
CDR3: CASSPASGGFYEQYF
DNA: TGTGCCAGCTCACCCGCTAGCGGGGGTTTCTACGAGCAGTACTTC

J: TRBJ1-1
size: NA
D: TRBD1
V: TRBV13
CDR3: CASSVGTGSTEAFF
DNA: TGTGCCAGCAGCGTCGGGACAGGGAGCACTGAAGCTTTCTTT

J: TRBJ1-3
size: few
D: NA
V: TRBV6-1
CDR3: CASRRSDRNPGNTIYF
DNA: TGTGCCAGCAGGAGGAGTGACAGGAACCCAGGAAACACCATATATTTT

J: TRBJ2-5
size: NA
D: TRBD2
V: TRBV7-2
CDR3: CASSFSGGLQETQYF
DNA: TGTGCCAGCAGCTTTAGCGGGGGGCTCCAAGAGACCCAGTACTTC

J: TRBJ2-5
size: NA
D: TRBD1
V: TRBV29-1
CDR3: CSVVNTGDSKETQYF
DNA: TGCAGCGTGGTAAACACAGGGGACAGTAAAGAGACCCAGTACTTC

J: TRBJ1-4
size: NA
D: NA
V: TRBV30
CDR3: CAWTPFQANEKLFF
DNA: TGTGCCTGGACCCCCTTTCAGGCAAATGAAAAACTGTTTTTT

J: TRBJ2-7
size: NA
D: NA
V: TRBV28
CDR3: CARSPDRVAYEQYF
DNA: TGTGCCAGGAGTCCTGACCGGGTCGCCTACGAGCAGTACTTC

J: TRBJ2-3
size: few
D: NA
V: TRBV7-3
CDR3: CASSPSYREDTQYF
DNA: TGTGCCAGCAGCCCGTCCTACAGGGAAGATACGCAGTATTTT

J: TRBJ2-2
size: few
D: TRBD1
V: TRBV3-1
CDR3: CASSLVDRDTGELFF
DNA: TGTGCCAGCAGCCTCGTTGACAGGGACACCGGGGAGCTGTTTTTT

J: TRBJ1-1
size: NA
D: NA
V: TRBV20-1
CDR3: CSVPPYRQVVKGTEAFF
DNA: TGCAGTGTCCCTCCGTATCGACAGGTTGTAAAAGGCACTGAAGCTTTCTTT

J: TRBJ2-7
size: few
D: NA
V: TRBV20-1
CDR3: CSARIGGAYEQYF
DNA: TGCAGTGCTAGAATAGGGGGTGCCTACGAGCAGTACTTC

J: TRBJ2-3
size: NA
D: TRBD2
V: TRBV28
CDR3: CASTIYSQAGGTDTQYF
DNA: TGTGCCAGCACTATTTATTCCCAAGCGGGGGGCACAGATACGCAGTATTTT

J: TRBJ1-3
size: few
D: NA
V: TRBV2
CDR3: CASSEVSGSGNTIYF
DNA: TGTGCCAGCAGTGAAGTGAGCGGCTCTGGAAACACCATATATTTT

J: TRBJ2-7
size: NA
D: NA
V: TRBV4-2
CDR3: CASSQDYGSSYEQYF
DNA: TGTGCCAGCAGCCAAGACTACGGGAGCTCCTACGAGCAGTACTTC

J: TRBJ2-5
size: NA
D: TRBD1
V: TRBV7-9
CDR3: CASSPRQGRDQETQYF
DNA: TGTGCCAGCAGCCCCCGACAGGGTAGGGACCAAGAGACCCAGTACTTC

J: TRBJ2-7
size: NA
D: TRBD1
V: TRBV20-1
CDR3: CSARDRAGGYEQYF
DNA: TGCAGTGCTAGGGACAGGGCAGGGGGCTACGAGCAGTACTTC

J: TRBJ2-7
size: few
D: NA
V: TRBV29-1
CDR3: CSVAGTYEQYF
DNA: TGCAGCGTCGCCGGGACCTACGAGCAGTACTTC

J: TRBJ2-5
size: NA
D: NA
V: TRBV12-3/TRBV12-4
CDR3: CASKRGQETQYF
DNA: TGTGCCAGCAAGAGGGGCCAGGAGACCCAGTACTTC